Detailed here is one T cell receptor beta chain. The data were obtained in a study of control samples from healthy donors and cancer patients. Some clones are missing from TCRdb's copy, which holds only in-frame ones; the method was immunoSEQ multiplex PCR. The sample contains around 190,000 clones, 85% to 90% of which appear only once. The receptor was isolated from a woman between 50 and 59 years old in good health. Sequencing used blood.

The CDR3 DNA reads TGCGCCAGCAGCTTGGATGGGGGAAGGAGTTCACCCCTCCACTTT. Its protein product is CASSLDGGRSSPLHF. J is TRBJ1-6 and V is TRBV5-1; the D gene is possibly TRBD1 (5 bases). In germline, CDR1 is SGHRS, CDR2 YFSETQ. The V end lost 0 bases, the J end lost 9 bases, and 13 bases lay between the germline ends. The CDR3 consists of 15 residues.